A few counts support the clone carrying this T cell receptor beta chain. Method: immunoSEQ multiplex PCR; TCRdb's copy keeps in-frame clones and lacks some. The sample includes under 200,000 clones, 85% to 90% seen only once; the top ten take around a tenth. V lost 4 bases and J lost 5, with 9 bases in between. The CDR3 totals 13 residues. CDR1 and CDR2 (germline): SGHNT, YYREEE (reference sequence). These data come from a study of blood T cell repertoires in COVID-19. The clonotype was recovered from a woman in her seventies with COVID-19, enrolled during active disease. The chain uses TRBV5-4 and TRBJ2-2; TRBD2 is a possible D gene (6 bases). The sample taken for sequencing was peripheral blood. Here the CDR3 DNA reads TGTGCCAGCAGCCACCGGGGGACCGGGGAGCTGTTTTTT. It codes for CASSHRGTGELFF. Variable domain in full (rest from reference TRBV5-4 and TRBJ2-2): ETGVTQSPTHLIKTRGQQVTLRCSSQSGHNTVSWYQQALGQGPQFIFQYYREEENGRGNFPPRFSGLQFPNYSSELNVNALELDDSALYLCASSHRGTGELFFGEGSRLTVL.